One and the same sample provided the 26 T cell receptor beta chains below, sequenced in a study of control samples from healthy donors and cancer patients. The data were produced by immunoSEQ multiplex PCR, yet TCRdb's version contains in-frame clones alone and is incomplete. The sample contains about 410,000 clones, around nine tenths of which appear only once. The sequenced sample consisted of PBMCs. The receptors derive from a man aged 35 to 55 with head and neck cancer.

This clone turned up a few times. The V call is TRBV6-5, the J call TRBJ1-1; 10 bases match TRBD1. Germline trimming cut 5 bases from V and 10 bases from J; bases unmatched to any gene: 10. CDR3 length: 14 residues. Germline loops: CDR1 MNHEY, CDR2 SVGAGI. CDR3 in amino acids: CASSTGTGVLGAFF. The CDR3 coding sequence is TGTGCCAGCAGTACCGGGACAGGGGTTCTCGGAGCTTTCTTT.

On this clone: The sample contains more than one DNA sequence encoding this CDR3. The chain uses TRBV7-8 and TRBJ2-1; 13 bases match TRBD2. The ends lost 5 bases at V and 8 bases at J; junction bases unmatched: 9. Germline V lookup: CDR1 SGHVS, CDR2 FQNEAQ. The CDR3 runs to 16 residues. The CDR3 sequence: CASSLRTSGSGDEQFF. The CDR3, as DNA: TGTGCCAGCAGCCTAAGGACTAGCGGGAGTGGGGATGAGCAGTTCTTC.

The V and J genes are TRBV14 and TRBJ1-4; 11 bases match TRBD1. The CDR3 extends over 15 amino acids. The trim removed 3 bases at V and 6 bases at J, leaving 3 bases unmatched. The germline gives CDR1 SGHDN, CDR2 FVKESK. The CDR3 sequence: CASSHPGQGDEKLFF. The CDR3 DNA sequence: TGTGCCAGCAGCCACCCGGGACAGGGGGATGAAAAACTGTTTTTT. The full variable domain, in which reference TRBV14 and TRBJ1-4 provide the parts outside the CDR3, is EAGVTQFPSHSVIEKGQTVTLRCDPISGHDNLYWYRRVMGKEIKFLLHFVKESKQDESGMPNNRFLAERTGGTYSTLKVQPAELEDSGVYFCASSHPGQGDEKLFFGSGTQLSVL.

This clone occurred a few times. V and J are TRBV11-2 and TRBJ2-7; D not resolved. CDR3 size: 14 residues. The germline V and J ends were trimmed by 8 bases and 4 bases, with 18 bases remaining between them. Germline V gene data show CDR1 as SGHAT and CDR2 as FQNNGV. CDR3 in amino acids: CASGSTLHPYEQYF. CDR3 DNA: TGTGCCAGCGGATCGACACTCCACCCTTACGAGCAGTACTTC.

This rearrangement joins TRBV4-3 to TRBJ1-2, with 9 bases lining up with TRBD1. V dropped 0 bases and J dropped 2; count of bases not matched to a gene: 4. Per the germline V gene, CDR1 is LGHNA and CDR2 is YSLEER. The CDR3 sequence is 16 residues long. The CDR3 nucleotides are TGCGCCAGCAGCCAAGATTGGGGGACAGGGAACTATGGCTACACCTTC. Its translation is CASSQDWGTGNYGYTF.

The rearrangement uses TRBV4-1 and TRBJ2-1, with 7 positions matching TRBD2. CDR1 MGHRA and CDR2 YSYEKL come from the germline V gene. The CDR3 runs to 17 residues. After removal of 0 bases from V and 4 bases from J, the junction contained 9 bases not matched to a gene. CDR3 in amino acids: CASSQDQASGNYNEQFF. The CDR3 DNA is TGCGCCAGCAGCCAAGACCAGGCTAGCGGAAATTACAATGAGCAGTTCTTC.

The rearrangement links TRBV27 to TRBJ2-7; 9 positions match TRBD1. Germline V lookup: CDR1 MNHEY, CDR2 SMNVEV (reference sequence). The ends lost 2 bases at V and 1 base at J; junction bases unmatched: 6. This CDR3 is 16 amino acids long. The CDR3 here is CASSLLTGGLSYEQYF. CDR3 DNA sequence: TGTGCCAGCAGTTTACTCACAGGGGGCTTATCCTACGAGCAGTACTTC.

This clone was seen a few times. V gene TRBV19 combines with J gene TRBJ1-6, with D maybe TRBD1 (5 bases). This CDR3 region has 12 residues. Trimming stripped 8 bases from V and 9 bases from J, with 11 bases between. CDR1 and CDR2 from the germline V gene are LNHDA and SQIVND (reference sequence). CDR3 nucleotide sequence: TGTGCCAGTGGGACCGAGGGTTCACCCCTCCACTTT. It specifies CASGTEGSPLHF.

Worth noting for this clone: Other DNA variants within this sample encode the same CDR3. The V call is TRBV20-1, the J call TRBJ2-5; no definite D call. Germline loops: CDR1 DFQATT, CDR2 SNEGSKA (reference sequence). This CDR3 comprises 10 residues. Deletions cut 3 bases from V and 5 bases from J, with 4 bases between. The chain's CDR3 is CSASQETQYF. CDR3 coding DNA: TGCAGTGCTAGTCAGGAGACCCAGTACTTC.

The chain carries TRBV6-1 and TRBJ2-5; 9 bases align to TRBD1. V shed 2 bases and J 5 bases; nucleotides not matched to a gene: 6. Germline V gene sequence: CDR1 MNHNS, CDR2 SASEGT. The CDR3 is 15 amino acids. CDR3 loop: CASSETGTGLETQYF. Here the CDR3 DNA reads TGTGCCAGCAGTGAAACCGGGACAGGGTTGGAGACCCAGTACTTC.

This chain connects TRBV3-1 (or the pseudogene TRBV3-2) to TRBJ1-5; D remains ambiguous. Trimming shortened V by 0 bases and J by 5 bases, and 5 bases separated the two germline ends. The germline V gene encodes CDR1 LGHDT and CDR2 YNNKEL (reference sequence). The CDR3 runs 13 residues. This chain's CDR3 is CASSQEQYQPQHF. In DNA form, the CDR3 reads TGTGCCAGCAGCCAAGAACAGTATCAGCCCCAGCATTTT.

The rearrangement joins TRBV9 to TRBJ1-5, with a tentative D call TRBD1 (6 bases). The CDR3 has 15 residues. The germline gives CDR1 SGDLS, CDR2 YYNGEE. Trimming removed 2 bases from V and 5 bases from J, with 14 bases in between. DNA of the CDR3: TGTGCCAGCAGCGTCCGACAGGACGGTGATCAGCCCCAGCATTTT. Protein sequence: CASSVRQDGDQPQHF.

V gene TRBV9 combines with J gene TRBJ1-4, with D possibly being TRBD1 (6 bases). CDR1 and CDR2 (germline): SGDLS, YYNGEE. This CDR3 comprises 16 residues. V lost 1 base to trimming and J lost 5 bases, with 15 bases between them. The CDR3 bases are TGTGCCAGCAGCGTAAGCCCGGACAGACGGAATGAAAAACTGTTTTTT. It is translated as CASSVSPDRRNEKLFF.

A single count supports this clone. The genes are TRBV2 and TRBJ2-3; D is uncertain. Deletions cut 2 bases from V and 3 bases from J, with 18 bases between. The CDR3 is made up of 17 amino acids. Germline-derived CDR1 and CDR2 are SNHLY and FYNNEI. In DNA form, the CDR3 reads TGTGCCAGCAGTGAAAACCTCCCGACGGTTGTTACAGATACGCAGTATTTT. Amino acids: CASSENLPTVVTDTQYF.

The V gene is TRBV30, the J gene TRBJ1-3; possible D gene TRBD1, 5 bases. Trimming shortened V by 2 bases and J by 6 bases, and 20 bases separated the two germline ends. Germline values: CDR1 GTSNPN, CDR2 SVGIG (reference sequence). The CDR3 runs 16 residues. The CDR3 sequence is CAWSRRDRRGVNTIYF. As DNA, the CDR3 is TGTGCCTGGAGTAGGAGGGACCGGAGGGGCGTAAACACCATATATTTT.

Written as DNA, the CDR3 is TGCGCCAGCAATCGACAGCAAATCAATTCACCCCTCCACTTT. It specifies CASNRQQINSPLHF. The chain employs TRBV10-1 and TRBJ1-6, with D tentatively TRBD1 (5 bases). CDR1 WNHNN and CDR2 SYGVQD come from the germline V gene (reference sequence). The CDR3 sequence is 14 residues long. Trimming removed 7 bases at V and 7 bases at J, with 14 bases between.

The V and J genes are TRBV4-1 and TRBJ2-7; D not certain. Looked up from germline, CDR1 is MGHRA and CDR2 is YSYEKL. The CDR3 consists of 14 residues. With 0 bases removed from V and 2 bases from J, the gap between germline ends came to 8 bases. The CDR3 spells CASSQDRATYEQYF. The CDR3 DNA sequence: TGCGCCAGCAGCCAAGATCGGGCTACCTACGAGCAGTACTTC.

The CDR3 here is CASSHPRDRKNSPLHF. Here the CDR3 DNA reads TGTGCCAGCAGCCATCCCCGGGACAGGAAAAATTCACCCCTCCACTTT. The chain is built from TRBV19 and TRBJ1-6, with 8 bases fitting TRBD1. The CDR3 runs to 16 residues. Germline trimming cut 9 bases from V and 7 bases from J; bases unmatched to any gene: 14. Germline CDR1 and CDR2: LNHDA and SQIVND (reference sequence).

The chain links TRBV2 to TRBJ1-6, with 8 bases that match TRBD1. J gave up 7 bases and V 4 bases, and 3 bases lay outside the gene matches. CDR3 length equals 14 residues. Germline V gene sequence: CDR1 SNHLY, CDR2 FYNNEI. The DNA for the CDR3 is TGTGCCAGCAGTGGGACAGGGTGGAATTCACCCCTCCACTTT. Amino acid sequence: CASSGTGWNSPLHF.

The chain recombines TRBV4-3 with TRBJ2-7; D gene ambiguous. Germline V gives CDR1 LGHNA, CDR2 YSLEER. The CDR3 sequence is 14 residues long. The ends were cut back, 0 bases at V and 0 bases at J, with 6 bases in the middle. The CDR3, as DNA: TGCGCCAGCAGCCAAGATCAGAGCTCCTACGAGCAGTACTTC. Translation gives CASSQDQSSYEQYF.

The V gene is TRBV28, the J gene TRBJ1-2; 8 nucleotides match TRBD1. This CDR3 contains 12 residues. The trim removed 3 bases at V and 7 bases at J, leaving 1 base unmatched. Per germline, CDR1 MDHEN and CDR2 SYDVKM. CDR3 amino acids: CASSFDRGGYTF. The CDR3 DNA is TGTGCCAGCAGTTTTGACAGGGGTGGCTACACCTTC.

The V call is TRBV25-1, the J call TRBJ1-1; maybe TRBD1 (5 bases). This CDR3 is built from 15 residues. The V end lost 7 bases, the J end lost 4 bases, and 19 bases lay between the germline ends. Germline V lookup: CDR1 MGHDK, CDR2 SYGVNS. The DNA of the CDR3 is TGTGCCAGCACCCGTGTCCATCCCGGGGGCACTGAAGCTTTCTTT. Translation gives CASTRVHPGGTEAFF.

The chain couples TRBV7-9 to TRBJ2-6, with TRBD1 matching 8 bases. CDR1 and CDR2 (germline): SEHNR, FQNEAQ (reference sequence). This CDR3 has 22 amino acids. Trimming took 5 bases from V and 0 from J; bases not matched to a gene: 21. The CDR3 protein is CASSTSSGGGYTFYSGANVLTF. CDR3 nucleotide sequence: TGTGCCAGCAGCACCTCGTCAGGGGGCGGATATACTTTCTACTCTGGGGCCAACGTCCTGACTTTC.

This chain uses TRBV6-6 with TRBJ1-4; D ambiguous. V was pared by 2 bases and J by 6 bases, with 13 bases between. Germline assignment: CDR1 MNHNY and CDR2 SVGAGI (reference sequence). The length of the CDR3 is 15 residues. The CDR3 DNA follows: TGTGCCAGCAGTTACGGATGGGGAGGAGATGAAAAACTGTTTTTT. Protein: CASSYGWGGDEKLFF.

This rearrangement joins TRBV29-1 to TRBJ1-1, with D tentatively TRBD1 (5 bases). CDR1 and CDR2 (germline): SQVTM, ANQGSEA. This CDR3 contains 13 residues. The ends were cut back, 2 bases at V and 1 base at J, with 8 bases in the middle. CDR3 in amino acids: CSVELGGNTEAFF. The CDR3 DNA reads TGCAGCGTTGAATTGGGGGGGAACACTGAAGCTTTCTTT.

On this clone: The germline gene is not matched at one end of the junction; a read error may be the cause. The chain links TRBV7-7 to TRBJ1-3, with 7 bases aligning to TRBD1. The CDR3 has 15 residues. Germline-derived CDR1 and CDR2 are SSHAT and FNYEAQ (reference sequence). The CDR3 spells CASSLAAGGGNTIYF. Written as DNA, the CDR3 is TGTGCTAGCAGCTTAGCGGCAGGGGGAGGAAACACCATATATTTT.